The 24 T cell receptor beta chains below come from one sample, sequenced in a study of cytomegalovirus exposure and HLA in healthy donors. PCR primers comprised 60 Vbeta and 13 Jbeta primers. Libraries were prepared by immunoSEQ multiplex PCR; TCRdb keeps only in-frame clonotypes and omits some of them. The sample includes over 150,000 clones, around 72% seen only once; the top ten take 2.5% to 3.5%. Sequencing was performed on PBMCs. Source of these receptors: a woman between 45 and 60 years old in good health and CMV-seropositive.

The chain couples TRBV29-1 to TRBJ1-1; 8 bases align to TRBD1. The CDR3 sequence is 16 residues long. After removal of 7 bases from V and 4 bases from J, the junction contained 17 bases not matched to a gene. Germline V gene data show CDR1 as SQVTM and CDR2 as ANQGSEA. The chain's CDR3 is CSARGQDTPRGTEAFF. CDR3 bases: TGCAGCGCTAGGGGACAGGACACCCCGAGGGGCACTGAAGCTTTCTTT.

The V call is TRBV9, the J call TRBJ2-1; tentative D call: TRBD2 (6 bases). V was clipped by 0 bases and J by 5 bases, with 12 bases between them. This CDR3 is 15 amino acids long. Germline CDR1 is SGDLS and CDR2 is YYNGEE. The CDR3 sequence is CASSVAAEGNNEQFF. CDR3 in DNA: TGTGCCAGCAGCGTAGCAGCGGAGGGGAACAATGAGCAGTTCTTC.

This clone was found a few times. The chain uses TRBV19 and TRBJ2-7; D ambiguous. Trimming shortened V by 6 bases and J by 0 bases, and 9 bases separated the two germline ends. Germline loops: CDR1 LNHDA, CDR2 SQIVND (reference sequence). This CDR3 is built from 13 residues. CDR3 in amino acids: CASSRYSSYEQYF. DNA for the CDR3: TGTGCCAGTAGCCGTTATAGCTCCTACGAGCAGTACTTC.

This sequence joins TRBV29-1 and TRBJ2-3; 7 bases match TRBD1. The CDR3 totals 14 residues. Germline CDR1 and CDR2: SQVTM and ANQGSEA. V lost 6 bases, J lost 3 bases, and 9 bases stayed unmatched. DNA for the CDR3: TGCAGCGTGGGTGAAGGGACAGTTACAGATACGCAGTATTTT. Residues: CSVGEGTVTDTQYF.

This sequence joins TRBV5-4 and TRBJ2-2; the match to TRBD2 covers 9 bases. V trimming: 0 bases; J trimming: 7 bases; junction bases outside the gene matches: 4. CDR1 SGHNT and CDR2 YYREEE come from the germline V gene (reference sequence). The CDR3 runs 15 residues. The CDR3 protein is CASSLVAGAIGELFF. Here the CDR3 DNA reads TGTGCCAGCAGCTTGGTAGCGGGAGCTATCGGGGAGCTGTTTTTT.

This clone was observed a few times. The chain has TRBV9 and TRBJ2-3, with 8 positions matching TRBD2. This CDR3 comprises 14 residues. The J segment lost 5 bases and the V segment lost 0 bases, leaving 2 bases of the junction unmatched. Looked up from germline, CDR1 is SGDLS and CDR2 is YYNGEE. CDR3 DNA sequence: TGTGCCAGCAGCGTAGTAGCGGGACAAGATACGCAGTATTTT. Its translation is CASSVVAGQDTQYF.

Comments on this clone: This specimen includes other DNA sequences encoding the same CDR3. CDR3 coding DNA: TGTGCCAGCAGTGAAGTCCGGGACTCCGTGGGCTACACCTTC. This translates into CASSEVRDSVGYTF. The rearrangement uses TRBV6-1 and TRBJ1-2; a possible D gene is TRBD1 (5 bases). Trimming stripped 1 base from V and 8 bases from J, with 14 bases between. Germline V gene sequence: CDR1 MNHNS, CDR2 SASEGT. The CDR3 length is 14 residues.

V and J are TRBV2 and TRBJ2-2, with 9 bases matching TRBD1. V shed 5 bases, J shed 8 bases, and the junction held 21 bases outside the gene matches. Germline V gives CDR1 SNHLY, CDR2 FYNNEI. The CDR3 extends over 19 amino acids. The CDR3 DNA is TGTGCCAGCAGTCGGAACCATATACAGGGGGCGATTCGGGAGGGGGAGCTGTTTTTT. Protein: CASSRNHIQGAIREGELFF.

V and J are TRBV6-5 and TRBJ2-5, with D perhaps matching TRBD2 (6 bases). There are 15 residues in the CDR3. V gave up 6 bases and J gave up 5 bases, with 19 bases separating them. The germline V gene has CDR1 MNHEY and CDR2 SVGAGI. CDR3 DNA: TGTGCCAGCAGCCCACCCGGGTCGGGGGACGAGACCCAGTACTTC. Protein: CASSPPGSGDETQYF.

The chain combines TRBV9 with TRBJ1-5; no clear D gene. V gave up 0 bases and J gave up 5 bases, with 6 bases separating them. Germline values: CDR1 SGDLS, CDR2 YYNGEE. The CDR3 is 13 residues long. CDR3 loop: CASSVAPDQPQHF. The CDR3 coding sequence is TGTGCCAGCAGCGTAGCACCGGATCAGCCCCAGCATTTT.

The J gene is TRBJ2-1, the V gene TRBV14, with 9 bases aligning to TRBD1. The CDR3 has 16 residues. V shed 0 bases and J 8 bases; nucleotides not matched to a gene: 8. Germline CDR1 and CDR2: SGHDN and FVKESK. The CDR3, as DNA: TGTGCCAGCAGCCAAGATGGGGGACAGGGTAGTGATGAGCAGTTCTTC. This gives the protein CASSQDGGQGSDEQFF.

The rearrangement uses TRBV19 and TRBJ1-5; possible D gene TRBD1, 5 bases. CDR1 and CDR2 from the germline V gene are LNHDA and SQIVND (reference sequence). Trimming removed 2 bases from V and 6 bases from J, with 14 bases in between. This CDR3 spans 15 amino acids. The CDR3 bases are TGTGCCAGTAGTATATACGGGGGGTCGGCTCAGCCCCAGCATTTT. It is translated as CASSIYGGSAQPQHF.

For this clone: The junction shows a germline mismatch at one end, possibly a read error. J is TRBJ2-7 and V is TRBV7-3; 10 bases agree with TRBD2. In germline, CDR1 is SGHTA, CDR2 FQGTGA. The length of the CDR3 is 15 residues. CDR3 sequence (DNA): TGTGCCAGCAGCCTCACTAGCGGGACGGTGGCTGTGTTGAACTTC. It translates to CASSLTSGTVAVLNF.

J is TRBJ2-5 and V is TRBV7-2; D possibly corresponds to TRBD1 (5 bases). The germline CDR1 and CDR2 sequences are SGHTA and FQGNSA. The CDR3 consists of 11 residues. Trimming cost V 6 bases and J 8 bases, with 10 bases left between them. The CDR3 nucleotides are TGTGCCAGCAGGTATCAGGGTACCCAGTACTTC. Residues: CASRYQGTQYF.

A few counts support this clone. The CDR3 bases are TGTGCCAGCAGCCCTAGCGGGAGCGAGCCCTACGAGCAGTACTTC. This translates into CASSPSGSEPYEQYF. This sequence joins TRBV5-4 and TRBJ2-7; 10 bases align to TRBD2. This CDR3 has 15 amino acids. Germline loops: CDR1 SGHNT, CDR2 YYREEE (reference sequence). After removal of 4 bases from V and 2 bases from J, the junction contained 6 bases not matched to a gene. Full variable domain (missing parts from reference TRBV5-4 and TRBJ2-7): ETGVTQSPTHLIKTRGQQVTLRCSSQSGHNTVSWYQQALGQGPQFIFQYYREEENGRGNFPPRFSGLQFPNYSSELNVNALELDDSALYLCASSPSGSEPYEQYFGPGTRLTVT.

The rearrangement joins TRBV19 to TRBJ1-3; D is undetermined. Germline loops: CDR1 LNHDA, CDR2 SQIVND (reference sequence). V lost 5 bases, J lost 1 base, and 6 bases lay in between. The CDR3 runs to 13 residues. The CDR3 spells CASSVTSGNTIYF. CDR3 nucleotide sequence: TGTGCCAGTAGTGTTACATCTGGAAACACCATATATTTT.

This chain joins TRBV9 and TRBJ2-5; 8 nucleotides align to TRBD2. The DNA end is a closer match to TRBJ2-7, so the J assignment may be wrong. Germline V gene sequence: CDR1 SGDLS, CDR2 YYNGEE. The CDR3 totals 15 residues. The CDR3 nucleotides read TGTGCCAGCAGCCCCGGGGGAGCGGGGGCCGACGAGCAGTACTTC. Translation: CASSPGGAGADEQYF.

V and J are TRBV2 and TRBJ2-1; weak D call: TRBD2 (6 bases). The ends were cut back, 4 bases at V and 1 base at J, with 11 bases in the middle. This CDR3 has 15 amino acids. Per germline, CDR1 SNHLY and CDR2 FYNNEI. The chain's CDR3 is CASSGGLGSYNEQFF. CDR3 in DNA: TGTGCCAGCAGTGGGGGACTTGGATCCTACAATGAGCAGTTCTTC.

The chain combines TRBV4-3 with TRBJ2-7; D possibly corresponds to TRBD1 (5 bases). Trimming removed 3 bases at V and 2 bases at J, with 17 bases between. Germline values: CDR1 LGHNA, CDR2 YSLEER. CDR3 length: 16 amino acids. DNA of the CDR3: TGCGCCAGCAGCCAGTATAGGGGCCGAGACCCCTACGAGCAGTACTTC. This encodes CASSQYRGRDPYEQYF.

The genes are TRBV11-3 and TRBJ1-1, with TRBD1 matching 7 bases. The junction had 5 bases not matched to a gene; V was cut back by 3 bases and J by 1 base. The CDR3 runs to 15 residues. CDR1 SGHNT and CDR2 YENEEA come from the germline V gene. CDR3 sequence: CASSLAGTANTEAFF. DNA of the CDR3: TGTGCCAGCAGCTTGGCGGGGACAGCGAACACTGAAGCTTTCTTT.

The rearrangement links TRBV11-3 to TRBJ2-2; D not certain. Trimming removed 0 bases from V and 5 bases from J, with 4 bases in between. From germline, CDR1 is SGHNT and CDR2 YENEEA. This CDR3 is 13 amino acids long. CDR3 sequence (DNA): TGTGCCAGCAGCTTAGATCCGACCGGGGAGCTGTTTTTT. The encoded protein is CASSLDPTGELFF.

The rearrangement uses TRBV6-6 and TRBJ2-5, with 11 bases fitting TRBD2. The DNA end is more similar to TRBJ2-7, so the J call may be wrong. The CDR3 runs to 13 residues. From germline, CDR1 is MNHNY and CDR2 SVGAGI (reference sequence). The CDR3 bases are TGTGCCAGCAGTGCCGGACTAGCGGGCGAGCAGTACTTC. Translating it yields CASSAGLAGEQYF.

The chain is built from TRBV9 and TRBJ1-3; D call uncertain. The CDR3 covers 12 residues. Germline V gene lookup returns CDR1 SGDLS and CDR2 YYNGEE. Deletions cut 0 bases from V and 4 bases from J, with 2 bases between. The CDR3 region is CASSVAGNTIYF. As DNA, the CDR3 is TGTGCCAGCAGCGTAGCAGGAAACACCATATATTTT.

The V gene is TRBV19, the J gene TRBJ1-1, with unresolved D. The CDR3 has 13 residues. Per the germline V gene, CDR1 is LNHDA and CDR2 is SQIVND (reference sequence). V was pared by 3 bases and J by 4 bases, with 9 bases between. The chain's CDR3 is CASSMEVGTEAFF. The CDR3 bases are TGTGCCAGTAGTATGGAGGTGGGCACTGAAGCTTTCTTT.